Below, one TCR beta chain is given with its context. The entry originates in a study of blood T cell repertoires in COVID-19. CDR1 is KGHSH, CDR2 LQKENI, per germline. The CDR3 length is 14 residues. The V and J ends lost 8 bases and 2 bases respectively, with 13 bases between them. The assay was immunoSEQ multiplex PCR, and TCRdb's table has in-frame clones only and misses some. This sample has about 150,000 clones, with 76% found just once. The V gene is TRBV18, the J gene TRBJ2-1, with TRBD2 as a possible D gene (5 bases). Sequencing input: peripheral blood. The clonotype comes from a woman aged 80 or older with acute or convalescent COVID-19. The CDR3 protein is CASQHGVTYNEQFF. The CDR3, as DNA: TGTGCCAGCCAGCACGGGGTAACCTACAATGAGCAGTTCTTC.